This entry lists 21 T cell receptor beta chains sequenced from one sample in a study of human T cells and chemical hapten exposure. TCRdb recomputed calls from the RACE reads with MiXCR, one row per CDR3 protein. The table shows 80,000 to 100,000 distinct CDR3 sequences, with roughly 9.1% occurring only once. Time point denoted: pre-sensitization, week 0. Treatment here: therapeutic diphenylcyclopropenone sensitization with weekly scalp DPC. This specimen consisted of whole blood, obtained in connection with sensitization to the hapten diphenylcyclopropenone (DPC). These receptors were collected from a woman aged 40 to 55 with alopecia areata. Some clones in this sample may be carry-over from other donors' samples.

Many counts were recorded for this clonotype. V usage is TRBV6-6 and J usage is TRBJ2-3; 8 bases line up with TRBD2. The CDR3 extends over 14 amino acids. The V gene end was trimmed by 10 bases and the J gene end by 3 bases; junction bases not matched to a gene: 9. Germline V CDR1 and CDR2: MNHNY, SVGAGI (reference sequence). The CDR3 loop reads CATEPGGGTDTQYF. The CDR3 DNA follows: TGTGCCACCGAACCGGGCGGGGGGACAGATACGCAGTATTTT.

The chain links TRBV28 to TRBJ1-2; D gene unclear. The V gene's germline CDR1 is MDHEN and CDR2 SYDVKM. Deletions cut 5 bases from V and 1 base from J, with 14 bases between. This CDR3 contains 15 residues. The CDR3 DNA is TGTGCCAGCAGTCTCCTGGACGGTTTTAACTATGGCTACACCTTC. Translation: CASSLLDGFNYGYTF.

This clonotype was seen a handful of times. The CDR3 is CASSELQDNSPLHF. The CDR3 nucleotides are TGCGCCAGCAGTGAGCTTCAGGATAATTCACCCCTCCACTTT. The rearrangement joins TRBV10-2 to TRBJ1-6; D not resolved. Trimming pared 2 bases from V and 5 bases from J, leaving 7 bases between. Germline V gene data show CDR1 as WSHSY and CDR2 as SAAADI. This CDR3 is built from 14 residues.

This clonotype occurred many times. V gene TRBV4-3 combines with J gene TRBJ1-5; D is undetermined. The germline V gene encodes CDR1 LGHNA and CDR2 YSLEER. CDR3 length: 14 residues. V was pared by 0 bases and J by 11 bases, with 14 bases between. CDR3 loop: CASSQDRGFTTQHF. The DNA of the CDR3 is TGCGCCAGCAGCCAAGATCGGGGTTTCACGACCCAGCATTTT.

The chain employs TRBV25-1 and TRBJ1-3; 11 nucleotides match TRBD1. The ends lost 6 bases at V and 4 bases at J; junction bases unmatched: 5. The CDR3 is made up of 15 amino acids. Germline CDR1 is MGHDK and CDR2 is SYGVNS. The CDR3 DNA reads TGTGCCAGCAGAGAGGACAGGGGGCGCGGAAACACCATATATTTT. Translation gives CASREDRGRGNTIYF.

This clonotype has at least ten counts. The V gene is TRBV3-1, the J gene TRBJ2-3; a weak D match, TRBD2 (6 bases). CDR3 length: 16 amino acids. Germline V gene data show CDR1 as LGHDT and CDR2 as YNNKEL (reference sequence). The V gene lost 4 bases and the J gene lost 1 base, with 15 bases spanning the gap. The CDR3 DNA is TGTGCCAGCAGCCCCTGGGCGGGGAAGGGCACAGATACGCAGTATTTT. The encoded protein is CASSPWAGKGTDTQYF.

In this sample, this clonotype turned up many times. This chain connects TRBV16 to TRBJ2-5; possibly TRBD2 for D (5 bases). Germline CDR1 is KGHSY and CDR2 is FQNENV. V gave up 4 bases and J gave up 2 bases, with 11 bases separating them. This CDR3 comprises 14 residues. In nucleotides, the CDR3 is TGTGCCAGCAGCCTCCAAGGGAGACAAGAGACCCAGTACTTC. It yields the protein CASSLQGRQETQYF. Combining the CDR3 with reference TRBV16 and TRBJ2-5 gives the whole variable domain GEEVAQTPKHLVRGEGQKAKLYCAPIKGHSYVFWYQQVLKNEFKFLISFQNENVFDETGMPKERFSAKCLPNSPCSLEIQATKLEDSAVYFCASSLQGRQETQYFGPGTRLLVL.

This clonotype was seen a handful of times. The V and J genes are TRBV7-2 and TRBJ2-5; D is possibly TRBD1 (5 bases). CDR1 SGHTA and CDR2 FQGNSA come from the germline V gene. Deletions cut 3 bases from V and 5 bases from J, with 13 bases between. This CDR3 contains 14 residues. The CDR3 protein is CASSFSPGPETQYF. The CDR3, as DNA: TGTGCCAGCAGCTTCTCCCCAGGGCCGGAGACCCAGTACTTC.

This clonotype has a count of ten or more. The chain recombines TRBV7-8 with TRBJ2-3; TRBD2 matches at 14 bases. The trim removed 4 bases at V and 5 bases at J, leaving 8 bases unmatched. The length of the CDR3 is 17 residues. In germline, CDR1 is SGHVS, CDR2 FQNEAQ. The CDR3 DNA reads TGTGCCAGCAGCTCACTGGGACTAGCGGGGGATGGAGATACGCAGTATTTT. This encodes CASSSLGLAGDGDTQYF.

The gene calls are TRBV6-6 and TRBJ2-5, with TRBD2 matching 8 bases. Germline CDR1 reads MNHNY; CDR2 reads SVGAGI (reference sequence). The CDR3 sequence is 13 residues long. Losses at the gene ends were 2 bases for V and 5 bases for J; bases not matched to a gene: 1. The CDR3 loop reads CASSYRGGETQYF. The CDR3 region has the DNA TGTGCCAGCAGTTACCGGGGGGGCGAGACCCAGTACTTC.

In its sample, this clonotype was seen many times. The chain links TRBV18 to TRBJ2-7; TRBD1 aligns across 9 bases. Germline CDR1 is KGHSH and CDR2 is LQKENI. The CDR3 consists of 13 residues. With 8 bases clipped from V and 6 bases from J, the junction kept 8 bases outside the gene matches. The CDR3 region is CASAQGASIEQYF. The CDR3 nucleotides read TGTGCCAGCGCACAGGGGGCGAGTATCGAGCAGTACTTC.

This clonotype was seen ten or more times. J is TRBJ1-2 and V is TRBV29-1, with 7 bases aligning to TRBD1. The V gene end was trimmed by 5 bases and the J gene end by 4 bases; junction bases not matched to a gene: 7. Germline CDR1 and CDR2: SQVTM and ANQGSEA. This CDR3 has 13 amino acids. Here the CDR3 DNA reads TGCAGCGTTCTGACAGGGATGGGCTATGGCTACACCTTC. Amino acids: CSVLTGMGYGYTF.

The table lists this clonotype with a few counts. The V gene is TRBV27, the J gene TRBJ2-1; D gene ambiguous. The CDR3 sequence is 14 residues long. Per germline, CDR1 MNHEY and CDR2 SMNVEV (reference sequence). V shed 2 bases and J shed 1 base, with 6 bases lying between them. The CDR3 reads CASSLMDSYNEQFF. The CDR3, as DNA: TGTGCCAGCAGTTTAATGGATTCCTACAATGAGCAGTTCTTC.

This clonotype showed up many times. The chain links TRBV10-3 to TRBJ2-7, with TRBD2 matching 7 bases. Germline CDR1 and CDR2: ENHRY and SYGVKD. The V and J ends lost 0 bases and 7 bases, in that order; junction bases with no gene match: 6. The CDR3 sequence is 14 residues long. Here the CDR3 reads CAISESGGTIEQYF. The CDR3 DNA sequence: TGTGCCATCAGTGAGTCCGGGGGGACGATTGAGCAGTACTTC.

The table lists this clonotype with many counts. This rearrangement joins TRBV10-3 to TRBJ1-1; the match to TRBD1 covers 9 bases. Germline CDR1 is ENHRY and CDR2 is SYGVKD. The length of the CDR3 is 14 residues. The junction had 4 bases not matched to a gene; V was cut back by 7 bases and J by 1 base. This CDR3 reads CAITPGQGNTEAFF. The CDR3, as DNA: TGTGCCATCACCCCGGGACAGGGGAACACTGAAGCTTTCTTT.

This clonotype has more than one count but fewer than ten. The rearrangement uses TRBV6-2 or TRBV6-3 and TRBJ2-7; D tentatively reads TRBD1 or TRBD2 (5 bases each). Germline V gene data show CDR1 as MNHEY and CDR2 as SVGEGT. V gave up 6 bases and J gave up 1 base, with 10 bases separating them. This CDR3 is built from 13 residues. CDR3 DNA sequence: TGTGCCAGCAGGAGGGACGGATCCTACGAGCAGTACTTC. It specifies CASRRDGSYEQYF.

V usage is TRBV12-3 or TRBV12-4 and J usage is TRBJ1-1; no definite D call. This CDR3 has 13 amino acids. V was pared by 3 bases and J by 5 bases, with 10 bases between. This chain's CDR3 is CASSLLGKTEAFF. CDR3 in DNA: TGTGCCAGCAGTTTGTTGGGGAAAACTGAAGCTTTCTTT.

This chain joins TRBV18 and TRBJ1-5; possible D gene TRBD1, 6 bases. Looked up from germline, CDR1 is KGHSH and CDR2 is LQKENI. The CDR3 has 14 residues. Trimming removed 4 bases from V and 1 base from J, with 8 bases in between. CDR3 sequence reads: CASSQQGSNQPQHF. The CDR3 region has the DNA TGTGCCAGCTCACAACAGGGCAGCAATCAGCCCCAGCATTTT. The variable domain in full, with the rest retrieved from reference TRBV18 and TRBJ1-5, is NAGVMQNPRHLVRRRGQEARLRCSPMKGHSHVYWYRQLPEEGLKFMVYLQKENIIDESGMPKERFSAEFPKEGPSILRIQQVVRGDSAAYFCASSQQGSNQPQHFGDGTRLSIL.

In its sample, this clonotype was seen many times. The CDR3 spells CASSLSLTDTQYF. The CDR3 DNA is TGTGCCAGCAGCTTGTCACTGACAGATACGCAGTATTTT. J is TRBJ2-3 and V is TRBV11-2; D gene ambiguous. The CDR3 has 13 residues. In germline, CDR1 is SGHAT, CDR2 FQNNGV. V was cut by 3 bases and J by 3 bases, with 7 bases left in between.

Points on this clonotype: A read error may be the cause here, since a much bigger clone is one base away. The chain has TRBV12-3 or TRBV12-4 and TRBJ1-3; D might be TRBD1 (6 bases). The CDR3 contains 18 residues. V lost 2 bases and J 6 bases, leaving 23 bases between the germline ends. CDR3 loop: CASSLPTRTASSENTIYF. CDR3 DNA sequence: TGTGCCAGCAGTTTACCGACTCGGACAGCCTCCTCGGAAAACACCATATATTTT.

Only a few counts were recorded for this clonotype. The chain uses TRBV6-2 or TRBV6-3 and TRBJ1-5; a weak D match, TRBD1 (5 bases). The CDR3 consists of 14 residues. Germline V lookup: CDR1 MNHEY, CDR2 SVGEGT. V lost 4 bases and J lost 6, with 13 bases in between. Here the CDR3 reads CASSFPQGGQPQHF. For the CDR3, the DNA is TGTGCCAGCAGTTTCCCCCAGGGAGGTCAGCCCCAGCATTTT.